The clone carrying this TCR beta chain was observed at least ten times. Each diagnosis was grounded in clinical symptoms, serum thyroxine and TRAb, thyroid ultrasound, and orbital computed tomography. The data were taken from a study of T cells in Graves' hyperthyroidism and ophthalmopathy. RNA transcripts were the template for amplifying TCR beta CDR3 regions. HTBI primers were the set used in a first-round RT-PCR of the TCR CDR3. TCRdb reprocessed the multiplex PCR reads with MiXCR, giving one entry per CDR3 protein. The table lists around 600,000 distinct CDR3 sequences, approximately 15% of them singletons. CDR1 and CDR2 (germline): SGHKS, YYEKEE (reference sequence). The CDR3 covers 19 residues. V dropped 4 bases and J dropped 0; count of bases not matched to a gene: 10.

Input material: blood. The TCR comes from a woman in her forties with Graves' ophthalmopathy. This chain links TRBV5-5 with TRBJ2-3; 14 positions agree with TRBD2. The DNA of the CDR3 is TGTGCCAGCAGCACCGGGACTAGCGGGAGAATCACTAGCACAGATACGCAGTATTTT. Its protein is CASSTGTSGRITSTDTQYF.